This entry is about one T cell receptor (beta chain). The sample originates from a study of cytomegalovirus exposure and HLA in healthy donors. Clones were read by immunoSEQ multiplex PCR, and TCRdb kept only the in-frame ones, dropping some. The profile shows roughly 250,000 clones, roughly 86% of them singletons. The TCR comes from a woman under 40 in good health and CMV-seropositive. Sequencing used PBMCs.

The CDR3 nucleotides read TGTGCTAGTGGTTTGGGTCTAGGGGGCTTGGGCTACACCTTC. Translated, it gives CASGLGLGGLGYTF. The rearrangement uses TRBV12-5 and TRBJ1-2; 7 nucleotides agree with TRBD1. V trimming: 1 base; J trimming: 8 bases; junction bases outside the gene matches: 7. Germline values: CDR1 LGHNT, CDR2 FRNRAP. The CDR3 consists of 14 residues.